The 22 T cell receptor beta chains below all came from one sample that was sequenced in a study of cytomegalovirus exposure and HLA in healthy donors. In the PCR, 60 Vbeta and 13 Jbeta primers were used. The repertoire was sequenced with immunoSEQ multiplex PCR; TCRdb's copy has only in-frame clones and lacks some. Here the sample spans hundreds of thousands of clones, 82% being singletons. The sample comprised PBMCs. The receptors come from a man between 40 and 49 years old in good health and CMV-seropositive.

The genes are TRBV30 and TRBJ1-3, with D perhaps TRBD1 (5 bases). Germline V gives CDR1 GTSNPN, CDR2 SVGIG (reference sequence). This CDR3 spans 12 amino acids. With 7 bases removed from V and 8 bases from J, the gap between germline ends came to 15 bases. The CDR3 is CASRRGVDTIYF. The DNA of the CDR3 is TGTGCCTCAAGACGGGGGGTTGACACCATATATTTT.

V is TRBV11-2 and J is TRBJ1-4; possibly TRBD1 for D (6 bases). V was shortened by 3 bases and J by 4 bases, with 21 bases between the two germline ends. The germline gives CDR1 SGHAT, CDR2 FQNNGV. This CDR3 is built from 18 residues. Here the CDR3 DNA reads TGTGCCAGCAGCTTGTCCGGGACACTCCCCTTGGATAATGAAAAACTGTTTTTT. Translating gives CASSLSGTLPLDNEKLFF. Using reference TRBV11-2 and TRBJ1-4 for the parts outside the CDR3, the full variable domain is EAGVAQSPRYKIIEKRQSVAFWCNPISGHATLYWYQQILGQGPKLLIQFQNNGVVDDSQLPKDRFSAERLKGVDSTLKIQPAKLEDSAVYLCASSLSGTLPLDNEKLFFGSGTQLSVL.

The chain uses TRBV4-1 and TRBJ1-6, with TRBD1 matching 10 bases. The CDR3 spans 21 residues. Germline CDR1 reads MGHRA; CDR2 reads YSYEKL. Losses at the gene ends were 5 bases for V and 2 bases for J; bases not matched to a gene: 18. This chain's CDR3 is CASSASYGTGVKRTYNSPLHF. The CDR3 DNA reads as TGCGCCAGCAGCGCTTCGTATGGGACAGGGGTAAAGAGGACCTATAATTCACCCCTCCACTTT.

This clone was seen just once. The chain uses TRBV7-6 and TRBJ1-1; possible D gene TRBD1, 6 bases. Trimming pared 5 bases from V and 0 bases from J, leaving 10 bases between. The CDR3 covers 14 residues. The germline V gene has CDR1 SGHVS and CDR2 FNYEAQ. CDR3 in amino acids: CASSPGQMNTEAFF. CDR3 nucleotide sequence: TGTGCCAGCAGCCCCGGACAGATGAACACTGAAGCTTTCTTT.

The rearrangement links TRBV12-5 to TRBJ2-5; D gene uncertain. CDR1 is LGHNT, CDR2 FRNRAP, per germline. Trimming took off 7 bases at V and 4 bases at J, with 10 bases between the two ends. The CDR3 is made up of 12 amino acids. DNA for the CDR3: TGTGCTAGTGCCCGGTCTGGAGAGACCCAGTACTTC. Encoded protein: CASARSGETQYF.

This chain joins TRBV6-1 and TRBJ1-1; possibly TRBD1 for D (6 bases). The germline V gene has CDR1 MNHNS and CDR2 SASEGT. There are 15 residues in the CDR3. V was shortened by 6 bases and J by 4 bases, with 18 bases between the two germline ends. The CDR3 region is CASSLGAGARTEAFF. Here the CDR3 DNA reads TGTGCCAGCAGCCTCGGGGCAGGGGCCCGCACTGAAGCTTTCTTT.

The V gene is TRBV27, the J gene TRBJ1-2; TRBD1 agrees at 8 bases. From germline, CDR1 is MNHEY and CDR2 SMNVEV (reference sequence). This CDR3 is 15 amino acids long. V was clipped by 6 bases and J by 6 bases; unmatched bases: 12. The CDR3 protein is CASRTANQGANGYTF. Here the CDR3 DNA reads TGTGCCAGCAGGACTGCCAACCAGGGGGCAAATGGCTACACCTTC.

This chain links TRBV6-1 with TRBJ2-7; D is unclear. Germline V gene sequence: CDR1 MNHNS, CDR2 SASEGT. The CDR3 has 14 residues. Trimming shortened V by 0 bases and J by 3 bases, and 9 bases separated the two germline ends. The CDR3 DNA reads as TGTGCCAGCAGTGAAGCCAGCCAGCACTACGAGCAGTACGTC. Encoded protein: CASSEASQHYEQYV.

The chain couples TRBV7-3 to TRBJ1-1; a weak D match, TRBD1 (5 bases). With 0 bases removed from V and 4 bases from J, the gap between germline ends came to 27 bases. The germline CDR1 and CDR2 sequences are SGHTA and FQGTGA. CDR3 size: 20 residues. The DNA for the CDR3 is TGTGCCAGCAGCTTAACGTTCCTCATTGAAGGGGCAGGGCTGCTCACTGAAGCTTTCTTT. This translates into CASSLTFLIEGAGLLTEAFF.

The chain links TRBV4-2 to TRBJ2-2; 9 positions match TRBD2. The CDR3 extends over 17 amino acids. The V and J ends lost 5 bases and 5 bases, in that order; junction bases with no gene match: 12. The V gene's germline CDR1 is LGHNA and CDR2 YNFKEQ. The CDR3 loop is CASSARGGGRGTGELFF. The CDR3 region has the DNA TGTGCCAGCAGCGCCCGGGGGGGCGGGAGGGGAACCGGGGAGCTGTTTTTT.

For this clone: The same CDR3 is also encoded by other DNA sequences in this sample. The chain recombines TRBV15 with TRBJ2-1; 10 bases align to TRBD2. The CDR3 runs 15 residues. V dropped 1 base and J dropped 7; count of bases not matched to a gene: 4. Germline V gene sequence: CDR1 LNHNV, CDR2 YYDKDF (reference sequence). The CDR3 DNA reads TGTGCCACCAGCAGAGGAGCGGGAGGGCCGAATGAGCAGTTCTTC. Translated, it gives CATSRGAGGPNEQFF.

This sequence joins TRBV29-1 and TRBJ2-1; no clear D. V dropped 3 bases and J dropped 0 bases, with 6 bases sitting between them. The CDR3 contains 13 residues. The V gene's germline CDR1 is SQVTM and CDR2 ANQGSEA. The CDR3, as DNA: TGCAGCGTTGACCGTAGCTCCTACAATGAGCAGTTCTTC. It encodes CSVDRSSYNEQFF.

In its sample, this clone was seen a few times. This chain's CDR3 is CASSLVTGTSGTWLDTQYF. CDR3 DNA sequence: TGTGCCAGCAGCTTAGTCACCGGGACTAGCGGGACCTGGCTGGATACGCAGTATTTT. This chain uses TRBV7-8 with TRBJ2-3; TRBD2 matches at 13 bases. The germline CDR1 and CDR2 sequences are SGHVS and FQNEAQ. This CDR3 contains 19 residues. Unmatched junction bases numbered 13, after V lost 1 base and J lost 6 bases.

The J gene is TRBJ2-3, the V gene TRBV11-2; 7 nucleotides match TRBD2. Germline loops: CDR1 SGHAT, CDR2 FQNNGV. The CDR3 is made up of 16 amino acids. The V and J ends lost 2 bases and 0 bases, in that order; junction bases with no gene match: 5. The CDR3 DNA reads TGTGCCAGCAGCTTACTAGCGGCAAAGAGCACAGATACGCAGTATTTT. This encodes CASSLLAAKSTDTQYF.

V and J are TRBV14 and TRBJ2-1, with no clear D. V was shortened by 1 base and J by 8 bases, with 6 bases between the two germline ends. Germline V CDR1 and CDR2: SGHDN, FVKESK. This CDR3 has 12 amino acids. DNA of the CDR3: TGTGCCAGCAGCCAAGTAATGTATGAGCAGTTCTTC. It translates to CASSQVMYEQFF.

CDR3 in DNA: TGTGCCACCAGCAGAGCCACTCCCACAGCAAACTATGGCTACACCTTC. Translated: CATSRATPTANYGYTF. The rearrangement links TRBV15 to TRBJ1-2, with D unresolved. The germline V gene has CDR1 LNHNV and CDR2 YYDKDF (reference sequence). The CDR3 totals 16 residues. V was cut by 1 base and J by 2 bases, with 14 bases left in between.

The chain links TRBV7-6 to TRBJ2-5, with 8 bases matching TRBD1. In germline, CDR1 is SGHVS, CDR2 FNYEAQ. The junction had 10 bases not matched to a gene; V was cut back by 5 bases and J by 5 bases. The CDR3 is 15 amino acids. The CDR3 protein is CASSPHTQGAETQYF. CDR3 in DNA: TGTGCCAGCAGCCCCCACACCCAGGGGGCTGAGACCCAGTACTTC.

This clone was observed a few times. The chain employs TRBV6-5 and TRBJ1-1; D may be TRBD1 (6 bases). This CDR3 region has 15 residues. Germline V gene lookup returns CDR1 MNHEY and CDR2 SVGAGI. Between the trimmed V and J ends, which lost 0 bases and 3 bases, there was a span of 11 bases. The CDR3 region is CASSYSSYRDTEAFF. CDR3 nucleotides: TGTGCCAGCAGTTACTCGAGTTACAGGGACACTGAAGCTTTCTTT.

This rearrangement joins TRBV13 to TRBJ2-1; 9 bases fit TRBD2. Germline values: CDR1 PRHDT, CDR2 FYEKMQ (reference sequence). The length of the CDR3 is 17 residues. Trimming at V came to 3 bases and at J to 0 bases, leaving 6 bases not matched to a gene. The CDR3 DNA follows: TGTGCCAGCAGCTTCCTTAGCGGGAGCCCCTCCTACAATGAGCAGTTCTTC. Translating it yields CASSFLSGSPSYNEQFF.

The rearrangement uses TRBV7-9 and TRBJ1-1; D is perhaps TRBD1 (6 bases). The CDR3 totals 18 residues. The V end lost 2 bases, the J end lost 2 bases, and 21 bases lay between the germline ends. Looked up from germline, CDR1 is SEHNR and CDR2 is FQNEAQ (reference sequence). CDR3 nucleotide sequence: TGTGCCAGCAGCTTATTGACCTACCGGACAGCAGGTAACACTGAAGCTTTCTTT. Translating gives CASSLLTYRTAGNTEAFF. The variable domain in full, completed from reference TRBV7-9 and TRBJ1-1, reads DTGVSQNPRHKITKRGQNVTFRCDPISEHNRLYWYRQTLGQGPEFLTYFQNEAQLEKSRLLSDRFSAERPKGSFSTLEIQRTEQGDSAMYLCASSLLTYRTAGNTEAFFGQGTRLTVV.

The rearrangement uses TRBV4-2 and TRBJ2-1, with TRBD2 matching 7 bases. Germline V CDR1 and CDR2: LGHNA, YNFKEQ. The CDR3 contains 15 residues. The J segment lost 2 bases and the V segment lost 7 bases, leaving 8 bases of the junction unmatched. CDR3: CASTWGLTPYNEQFF. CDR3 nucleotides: TGTGCCAGCACCTGGGGACTAACACCCTACAATGAGCAGTTCTTC.

The CDR3 sequence is CASRPSGRATGELFF. Here the CDR3 DNA reads TGCGCCAGCAGGCCTAGCGGGAGGGCCACCGGGGAGCTGTTTTTT. The chain recombines TRBV4-1 with TRBJ2-2; TRBD2 matches at 12 bases. The V gene's germline CDR1 is MGHRA and CDR2 YSYEKL. Germline trimming cut 6 bases from V and 4 bases from J; bases unmatched to any gene: 3. The CDR3 extends over 15 amino acids.